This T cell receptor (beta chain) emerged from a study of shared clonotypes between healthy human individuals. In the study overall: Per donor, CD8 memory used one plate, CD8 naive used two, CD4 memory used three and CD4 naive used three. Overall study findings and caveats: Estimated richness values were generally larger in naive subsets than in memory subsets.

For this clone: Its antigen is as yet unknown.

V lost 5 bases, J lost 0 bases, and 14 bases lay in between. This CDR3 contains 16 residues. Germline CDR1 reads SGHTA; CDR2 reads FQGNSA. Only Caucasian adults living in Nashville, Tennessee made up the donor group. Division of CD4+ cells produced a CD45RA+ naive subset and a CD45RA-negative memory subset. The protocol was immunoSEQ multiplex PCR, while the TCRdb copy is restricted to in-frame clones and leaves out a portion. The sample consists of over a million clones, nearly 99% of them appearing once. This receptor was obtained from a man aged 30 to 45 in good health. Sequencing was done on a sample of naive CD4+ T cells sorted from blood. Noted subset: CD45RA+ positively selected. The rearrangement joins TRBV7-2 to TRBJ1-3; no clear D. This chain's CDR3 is CASSTQTRVSGNTIYF. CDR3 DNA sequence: TGTGCCAGCAGCACACAAACAAGGGTCTCTGGAAACACCATATATTTT.